Below, one T cell receptor (beta chain) is given with its context. The antigen is unknown. The record originates from a study of CXCR3-negative and CXCR3-positive naive CD8 T cells. Regarding the study as a whole: Most assays were run on fresh PBMCs (CXCR3 expression partially decreased after cryopreservation). Relative to CXCR3-negative naive cells, CXCR3-positive naive cells had more hydrophobic TRB CDR3s.

The naive CD8+ gate required CD45RO-CCR7+CD27+CD95- phenotype. The TRB cDNA libraries were prepared by 5' RACE with UMI labels. TCRdb re-called the 5' RACE reads, yielding one record per CDR3 amino acid sequence without DNA. The repertoire table contains roughly 120,000 distinct CDR3 sequences. The sequenced material came from naive CXCR3+ CD8+ T cells from blood. The sample's subset: CD45RO-CCR7+CD27+CD95- naive CD8+ T cells expressing CXCR3 (TNR3+). The receptor was derived from a human donor in good health. Some clones in this sample may be carry-over from other donors' samples.

This chain's CDR3 is CASSVAAGNYEQYF. J is TRBJ2-7 and V is TRBV9; TCRdb selects TRBD2, and the lack of DNA leaves this call unchecked. CDR1 and CDR2 (germline): SGDLS, YYNGEE. The CDR3 spans 14 residues.